This T cell receptor beta chain is drawn from a study of T cell responses to AZD1222 COVID-19 vaccine. Study-level points and caveats: Following two doses of AZD1222, Spike-specific TCR breadth and depth rose. Donors were largely white British and mainly female; clonal diversity was possibly underestimated.

The table came from immunoSEQ multiplex PCR; TCRdb's copy has only in-frame clones and leaves some out. The sample lists tens of thousands of clones; around 90% were seen once. A remark on this clone: The target antigen is unknown.

The source material was peripheral blood, sampled 28 days after the second AZD1222 dose. The TCR sequence derives from an adult who received the AZD1222 COVID-19 vaccine.

The CDR3 DNA follows: TGTGCCAGCAGCTCCGGACAGGGCAGGGGCTACACCTTC. The encoded protein is CASSSGQGRGYTF. The chain couples TRBV28 to TRBJ1-2; TRBD1 matches at 8 bases. V lost 6 bases and J lost 8; bases outside the gene matches: 8. The CDR3 spans 13 residues. Per germline, CDR1 MDHEN and CDR2 SYDVKM.